The 27 T cell receptor beta chains below were found in one sample sequenced in a study of shared clonotypes between healthy human individuals. Profiled with immunoSEQ multiplex PCR; TCRdb holds only in-frame clones, not every one. The table lists about 1 million clones, approximately 68% of them singletons. Sequenced: memory CD4+ T cells sorted from blood. Subset reported: CD45RA-negative fraction. The receptors were gathered from a young man in good health.

This clone was seen ten or more times. Other DNA sequences in the sample encode the same CDR3. The rearrangement joins TRBV20-1 to TRBJ1-2; D unclear. Germline loops: CDR1 DFQATT, CDR2 SNEGSKA (reference sequence). Trimming shortened V by 4 bases and J by 5 bases, and 8 bases separated the two germline ends. The CDR3 has 11 residues. Here the CDR3 DNA reads TGCAGTGCTACTAAAGCGTATGGCTACACCTTC. Protein sequence: CSATKAYGYTF.

This rearrangement joins TRBV5-6 to TRBJ1-6, with D perhaps TRBD1 (6 bases). Trimming stripped 2 bases from V and 5 bases from J, with 11 bases between. In germline, CDR1 is SGHDT, CDR2 YYEEEE. The CDR3 contains 15 residues. In DNA form, the CDR3 reads TGTGCCAGCAGCTTACGCAGGGGAAATAATTCACCCCTCCACTTT. It is translated as CASSLRRGNNSPLHF.

In its sample, this clone was seen once. The chain recombines TRBV14 with TRBJ1-6; D not resolved. Germline V gives CDR1 SGHDN, CDR2 FVKESK. The CDR3 is 18 amino acids. Trimming removed 0 bases at V and 2 bases at J, with 14 bases between. The DNA for the CDR3 is TGTGCCAGCAGCCAAGATCCTGGGGAGGGAACCTATAATTCACCCCTCCACTTT. It translates to CASSQDPGEGTYNSPLHF.

This clone was recorded many times. The chain links TRBV30 to TRBJ1-5; D is perhaps TRBD1 (5 bases). With 0 bases removed from V and 0 bases from J, the gap between germline ends came to 9 bases. The germline V gene encodes CDR1 GTSNPN and CDR2 SVGIG (reference sequence). The CDR3 spans 15 residues. CDR3 loop: CAWSVGAGSNQPQHF. Here the CDR3 DNA reads TGTGCCTGGAGTGTAGGGGCCGGTAGCAATCAGCCCCAGCATTTT.

The genes are TRBV6-1 and TRBJ2-7; D gene uncertain. The germline V gene has CDR1 MNHNS and CDR2 SASEGT. Deletions cut 4 bases from V and 2 bases from J, with 9 bases between. CDR3 size: 13 residues. The chain's CDR3 is CASSAGRAYEQYF. The CDR3 coding sequence is TGTGCCAGCAGTGCGGGCAGAGCCTACGAGCAGTACTTC.

The gene calls are TRBV5-1 and TRBJ2-7; D perhaps matches TRBD1 (6 bases). V shed 0 bases and J shed 6 bases, with 22 bases lying between them. This CDR3 has 17 amino acids. Germline CDR1 reads SGHRS; CDR2 reads YFSETQ. The CDR3 DNA reads TGCGCCAGCAGCTTGGGGTTTGGGGGCCTCTCTTCCCTCGAGCAGTACTTC. Translated, it gives CASSLGFGGLSSLEQYF.

The chain employs TRBV19 and TRBJ2-1; D perhaps matches TRBD2 (7 bases). The V and J ends lost 3 bases and 7 bases respectively, with 16 bases between them. Looked up from germline, CDR1 is LNHDA and CDR2 is SQIVND (reference sequence). The CDR3 sequence is 15 residues long. The chain's CDR3 is CASSIGRGGWNEQFF. The CDR3 region has the DNA TGTGCCAGTAGTATTGGGAGGGGGGGCTGGAATGAGCAGTTCTTC.

A note on this clone: This specimen includes other DNA sequences encoding the same CDR3. The rearrangement links TRBV9 to TRBJ2-2, with no clear D. Germline CDR1 reads SGDLS; CDR2 reads YYNGEE. Deletions cut 0 bases from V and 0 bases from J, with 3 bases between. CDR3 length equals 14 residues. Written as DNA, the CDR3 is TGTGCCAGCAGCGTAGCGGCGAACACCGGGGAGCTGTTTTTT. It is translated as CASSVAANTGELFF.

The rearrangement joins TRBV9 to TRBJ2-6; D gene ambiguous. The CDR3 extends over 15 amino acids. CDR1 and CDR2 (germline): SGDLS, YYNGEE. With 4 bases removed from V and 4 bases from J, the gap between germline ends came to 12 bases. This CDR3 is CASSLRASGANVLTF. The CDR3 DNA follows: TGTGCCAGCAGCTTACGGGCCTCCGGGGCCAACGTCCTGACTTTC. Variable domain in full (rest from reference TRBV9 and TRBJ2-6): DSGVTQTPKHLITATGQRVTLRCSPRSGDLSVYWYQQSLDQGLQFLIQYYNGEERAKGNILERFSAQQFPDLHSELNLSSLELGDSALYFCASSLRASGANVLTFGAGSRLTVL.

The chain couples TRBV10-1 to TRBJ2-3; D is perhaps TRBD2 (6 bases). The CDR3 spans 13 residues. Germline CDR1 is WNHNN and CDR2 is SYGVQD (reference sequence). V gave up 4 bases and J gave up 4 bases, with 9 bases separating them. The CDR3: CASSAQRADTQYF. DNA for the CDR3: TGCGCCAGCAGTGCTCAGCGGGCAGATACGCAGTATTTT.

This chain connects TRBV7-2 to TRBJ2-7, with 9 positions matching TRBD1. Germline V gene sequence: CDR1 SGHTA, CDR2 FQGNSA. The J segment lost 1 base and the V segment lost 1 base, leaving 5 bases of the junction unmatched. The CDR3 contains 16 residues. Written as DNA, the CDR3 is TGTGCCAGCAGCTTAGGGACAGGGGTTAGGTCCTACGAGCAGTACTTC. Translated: CASSLGTGVRSYEQYF.

The chain has TRBV7-2 and TRBJ2-2; TRBD2 agrees at 10 bases. The germline CDR1 and CDR2 sequences are SGHTA and FQGNSA. CDR3 length: 18 residues. With V trimmed by 5 bases and J by 0 bases, 9 bases remained unmatched. CDR3 sequence reads: CASSPTGAGGPNTGELFF. DNA for the CDR3: TGTGCCAGCAGCCCCACTGGAGCGGGAGGGCCGAACACCGGGGAGCTGTTTTTT.

The chain uses TRBV5-6 and TRBJ2-5, with a tentative D call TRBD2 (5 bases). CDR3 length: 17 amino acids. The germline CDR1 and CDR2 sequences are SGHDT and YYEEEE. With 1 base removed from V and 3 bases from J, the gap between germline ends came to 19 bases. The chain's CDR3 is CASSLSGGSRWEETQYF. CDR3 sequence (DNA): TGTGCCAGCAGCTTGAGCGGCGGCAGCCGCTGGGAAGAGACCCAGTACTTC.

The gene calls are TRBV14 and TRBJ2-2; D unclear. Germline CDR1 is SGHDN and CDR2 is FVKESK. This CDR3 spans 13 amino acids. V lost 6 bases and J 6 bases, leaving 11 bases between the germline ends. The CDR3 DNA is TGTGCCAGCAGTCAGACATGGGCCGGGGAGCTGTTTTTT. It yields the protein CASSQTWAGELFF.

The V gene is TRBV25-1, the J gene TRBJ1-2; D not certain. Germline values: CDR1 MGHDK, CDR2 SYGVNS. This CDR3 spans 17 amino acids. V lost 1 base, J lost 5 bases, and 20 bases lay in between. Here the CDR3 reads CASSESGLGAGFYGYTF. For the CDR3, the DNA is TGTGCCAGCAGTGAATCCGGCCTAGGTGCTGGTTTTTATGGCTACACCTTC.

V gene TRBV6-1 combines with J gene TRBJ1-2; D remains ambiguous. The CDR3 consists of 13 residues. V dropped 11 bases and J dropped 8 bases, with 21 bases sitting between them. Germline CDR1 MNHNS, CDR2 SASEGT. The CDR3 DNA reads as TGTGCCCATTCCCCTAGGACGGTTAAAGGCTACACCTTC. Translated: CAHSPRTVKGYTF.

The J gene is TRBJ2-7, the V gene TRBV6-5, with TRBD1 matching over 8 bases. This CDR3 spans 15 amino acids. From germline, CDR1 is MNHEY and CDR2 SVGAGI. The trim removed 5 bases at V and 9 bases at J, leaving 15 bases unmatched. The chain's CDR3 is CASSQPGTGPLGQYF. The DNA for the CDR3 is TGTGCCAGCAGTCAACCCGGGACAGGCCCTCTCGGGCAGTACTTC.

This clone was counted between two and nine times. This chain uses TRBV6-1 with TRBJ1-4, with D unresolved. The V and J ends lost 4 bases and 7 bases respectively, with 19 bases between them. The CDR3 extends over 16 amino acids. Germline V gene lookup returns CDR1 MNHNS and CDR2 SASEGT. The CDR3 sequence is CASSVYPERDTEKLFF. Here the CDR3 DNA reads TGTGCCAGCAGTGTGTACCCGGAGCGAGACACTGAAAAACTGTTTTTT.

V usage is TRBV2 and J usage is TRBJ2-7; D unclear. The CDR3 runs 12 residues. V was cut by 8 bases and J by 4 bases, with 12 bases left in between. Per germline, CDR1 SNHLY and CDR2 FYNNEI. The CDR3: CASRPVGYEQYF. CDR3 DNA: TGTGCCAGCCGCCCTGTTGGTTACGAGCAGTACTTC.

Note on this clone: This specimen includes other DNA sequences encoding the same CDR3. The rearrangement uses TRBV18 and TRBJ2-7, with D perhaps TRBD1 (5 bases). V was shortened by 6 bases and J by 1 base, with 10 bases between the two germline ends. The CDR3 sequence is 13 residues long. Germline CDR1 KGHSH, CDR2 LQKENI. Written as DNA, the CDR3 is TGTGCCAGCTCCCCGACAGCGTCCTACGAGCAGTACTTC. This codes for CASSPTASYEQYF.

Turning to this clone: A far larger clone is just one base off, so this is likely a read error. This sample also contains other DNA sequences that code for the same CDR3. This chain uses TRBV7-2 with TRBJ2-3, with 8 bases matching TRBD2. Germline lookup yields CDR1 SGHTA and CDR2 FQGNSA. The CDR3 totals 14 residues. The chain's CDR3 is CASSLTSGTDTQYF. CDR3 in DNA: TGCGCCAGCAGCTTGACTAGCGGCACAGATACGCAGTATTTT.

The J gene is TRBJ2-5, the V gene TRBV29-1; D unresolved. V lost 6 bases, J lost 1 base, and 15 bases lay in between. The germline gives CDR1 SQVTM, CDR2 ANQGSEA. CDR3 length: 14 amino acids. For the CDR3, the DNA is TGCAGCGTCCGGACCTATTACAGCCAAGAGACCCAGTACTTC. The encoded protein is CSVRTYYSQETQYF.

The genes are TRBV5-6 and TRBJ2-7, with TRBD2 as a possible D gene (6 bases). This CDR3 is 13 amino acids long. Trimming pared 2 bases from V and 4 bases from J, leaving 10 bases between. Looked up from germline, CDR1 is SGHDT and CDR2 is YYEEEE. Written as DNA, the CDR3 is TGTGCCAGCAGCTTAGGGAGGAGATACGAGCAGTACTTC. Protein: CASSLGRRYEQYF.

The CDR3 coding sequence is TGCGCCAGCAAAAGCGGGGGGGTTCAAGAGACCCAGTACTTC. Amino acid sequence: CASKSGGVQETQYF. This chain joins TRBV5-1 and TRBJ2-5; 10 bases align to TRBD2. The junction had 4 bases not matched to a gene; V was cut back by 6 bases and J by 2 bases. The CDR3 is 14 residues long. Germline V gene sequence: CDR1 SGHRS, CDR2 YFSETQ.

The chain has TRBV5-8 and TRBJ2-2, with D uncertain. Germline CDR1 is SGHTS and CDR2 is YDEGEE. V was cut by 0 bases and J by 6 bases, with 12 bases left in between. This CDR3 is built from 15 residues. The CDR3, as DNA: TGTGCCAGCAGCTTGGCCTTGGCAGGACCCGGGGAGCTGTTTTTT. This gives the protein CASSLALAGPGELFF.

This clone was recorded a few times. The chain joins TRBV5-1 to TRBJ2-1; 9 bases are a match to TRBD2. CDR1 is SGHRS, CDR2 YFSETQ, per germline. This CDR3 is 15 amino acids long. With 4 bases clipped from V and 7 bases from J, the junction kept 9 bases outside the gene matches. The CDR3, as DNA: TGCGCCAGCAGCGTGTCTAGCGGGAATTCGAATGAGCAGTTCTTC. Protein product: CASSVSSGNSNEQFF.

This clone has more than one count but fewer than ten. The genes are TRBV28 and TRBJ1-2; D perhaps matches TRBD1 (5 bases). This CDR3 contains 14 residues. Trimming removed 6 bases at V and 7 bases at J, with 18 bases between. Germline lookup yields CDR1 MDHEN and CDR2 SYDVKM. CDR3 in amino acids: CASRLGARDFGYTF. In nucleotides, the CDR3 is TGTGCCAGCAGACTCGGGGCCAGGGACTTTGGCTACACCTTC.